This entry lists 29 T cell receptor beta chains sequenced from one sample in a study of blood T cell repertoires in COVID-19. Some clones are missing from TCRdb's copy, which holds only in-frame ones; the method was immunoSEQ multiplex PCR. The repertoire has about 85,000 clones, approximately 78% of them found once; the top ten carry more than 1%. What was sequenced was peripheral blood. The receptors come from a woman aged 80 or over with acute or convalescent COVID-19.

CDR3 amino acids: CASGAGNQPQHF. For the CDR3, the DNA is TGTGCCAGCGGGGCCGGGAATCAGCCCCAGCATTTT. J is TRBJ1-5 and V is TRBV6-5; D might be TRBD1 (5 bases). The germline gives CDR1 MNHEY, CDR2 SVGAGI. V lost 8 bases and J 4 bases, leaving 9 bases between the germline ends. The CDR3 is 12 residues long.

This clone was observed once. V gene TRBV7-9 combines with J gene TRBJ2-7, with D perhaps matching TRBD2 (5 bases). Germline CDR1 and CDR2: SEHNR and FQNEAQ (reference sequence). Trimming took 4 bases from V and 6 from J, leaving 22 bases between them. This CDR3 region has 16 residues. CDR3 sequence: CASSYSTGFVGGEQYF. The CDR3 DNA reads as TGTGCCAGCAGCTATTCTACGGGGTTTGTGGGTGGCGAGCAGTACTTC.

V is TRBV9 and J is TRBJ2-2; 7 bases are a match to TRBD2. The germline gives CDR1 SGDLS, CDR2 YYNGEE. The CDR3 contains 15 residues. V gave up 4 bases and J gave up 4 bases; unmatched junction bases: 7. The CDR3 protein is CASSLRGSGTGELFF. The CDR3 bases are TGTGCCAGCAGCCTACGCGGGAGTGGCACCGGGGAGCTGTTTTTT.

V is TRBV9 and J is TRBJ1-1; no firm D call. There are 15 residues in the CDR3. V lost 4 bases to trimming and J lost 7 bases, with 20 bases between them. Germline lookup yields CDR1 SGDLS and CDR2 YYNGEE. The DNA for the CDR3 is TGTGCCAGCAGCCCCTTGACACCCGGCCACGGTGAAGCTTTCTTT. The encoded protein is CASSPLTPGHGEAFF.

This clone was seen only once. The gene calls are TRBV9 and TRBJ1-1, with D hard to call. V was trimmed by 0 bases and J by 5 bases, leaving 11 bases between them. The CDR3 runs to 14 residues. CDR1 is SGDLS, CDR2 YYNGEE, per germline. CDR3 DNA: TGTGCCAGCAGCGTAGGAGGTATCTTAACTGAAGCTTTCTTT. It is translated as CASSVGGILTEAFF.

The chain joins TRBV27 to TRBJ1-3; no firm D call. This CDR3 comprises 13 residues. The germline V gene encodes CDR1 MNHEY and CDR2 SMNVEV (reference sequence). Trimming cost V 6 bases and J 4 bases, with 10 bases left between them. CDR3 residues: CASSLIAGNTIYF. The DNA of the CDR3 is TGTGCCAGCAGCCTAATCGCAGGAAACACCATATATTTT.

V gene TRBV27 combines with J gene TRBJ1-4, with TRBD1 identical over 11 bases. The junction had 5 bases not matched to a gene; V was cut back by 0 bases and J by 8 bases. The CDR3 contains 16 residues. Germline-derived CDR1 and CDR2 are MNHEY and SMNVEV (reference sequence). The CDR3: CASSLSGTGGWEKLFF. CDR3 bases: TGTGCCAGCAGTTTATCGGGGACAGGGGGTTGGGAAAAACTGTTTTTT.

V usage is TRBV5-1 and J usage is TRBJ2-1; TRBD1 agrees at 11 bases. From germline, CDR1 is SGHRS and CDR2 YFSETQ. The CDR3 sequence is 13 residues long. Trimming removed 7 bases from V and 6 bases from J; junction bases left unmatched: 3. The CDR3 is CASGQGAINEQFF. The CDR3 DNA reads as TGCGCCAGCGGACAGGGGGCGATCAATGAGCAGTTCTTC. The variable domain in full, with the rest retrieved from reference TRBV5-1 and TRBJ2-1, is KAGVTQTPRYLIKTRGQQVTLSCSPISGHRSVSWYQQTPGQGLQFLFEYFSETQRNKGNFPGRFSGRQFSNSRSEMNVSTLELGDSALYLCASGQGAINEQFFGPGTRLTVL.

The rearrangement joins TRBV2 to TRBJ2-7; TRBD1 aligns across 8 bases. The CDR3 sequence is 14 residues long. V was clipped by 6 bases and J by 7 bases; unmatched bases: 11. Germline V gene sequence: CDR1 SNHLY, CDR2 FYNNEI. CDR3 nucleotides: TGTGCCAGCAGCAGGAACGGACAGGGAGGAGAGCAGTACTTC. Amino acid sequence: CASSRNGQGGEQYF.

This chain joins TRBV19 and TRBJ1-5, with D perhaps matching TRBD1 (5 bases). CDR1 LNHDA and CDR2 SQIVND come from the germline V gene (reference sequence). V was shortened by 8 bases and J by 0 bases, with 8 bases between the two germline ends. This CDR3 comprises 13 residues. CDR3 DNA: TGTGCCAGTGGACACCATAGCAATCAGCCCCAGCATTTT. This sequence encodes CASGHHSNQPQHF.

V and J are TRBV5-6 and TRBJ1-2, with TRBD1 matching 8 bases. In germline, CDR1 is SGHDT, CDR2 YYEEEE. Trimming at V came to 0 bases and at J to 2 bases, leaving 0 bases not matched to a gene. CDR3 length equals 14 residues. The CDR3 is CASSLGQGNYGYTF. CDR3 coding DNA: TGTGCCAGCAGCTTGGGACAGGGGAACTATGGCTACACCTTC. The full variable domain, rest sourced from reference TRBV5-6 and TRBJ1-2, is DAGVTQSPTHLIKTRGQQVTLRCSPKSGHDTVSWYQQALGQGPQFIFQYYEEEERQRGNFPDRFSGHQFPNYSSELNVNALLLGDSALYLCASSLGQGNYGYTFGSGTRLTVV.

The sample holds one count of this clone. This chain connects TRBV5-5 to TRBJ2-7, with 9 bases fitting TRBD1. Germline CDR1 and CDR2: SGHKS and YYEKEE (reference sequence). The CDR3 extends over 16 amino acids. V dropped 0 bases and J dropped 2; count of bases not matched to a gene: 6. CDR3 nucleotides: TGTGCCAGCAGCTTGGCTACGGGGACAGGGCCCTACGAGCAGTACTTC. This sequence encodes CASSLATGTGPYEQYF.

CDR3 residues: CASMGPSPDTQYF. The DNA of the CDR3 is TGTGCCAGCATGGGGCCCTCACCAGATACGCAGTATTTT. The gene calls are TRBV6-1 and TRBJ2-3, with D maybe TRBD1 (5 bases). Germline CDR1 reads MNHNS; CDR2 reads SASEGT. There are 13 residues in the CDR3. Trimming shortened V by 7 bases and J by 4 bases, and 12 bases separated the two germline ends.

Here the CDR3 DNA reads TGCAGCGTTGAAGATCACATATTGGGGGGGAATGAGCAGTTCTTC. Translation: CSVEDHILGGNEQFF. V is TRBV29-1 and J is TRBJ2-1; 7 bases agree with TRBD2. This CDR3 is built from 15 residues. V trimming: 0 bases; J trimming: 7 bases; junction bases outside the gene matches: 9. The V gene's germline CDR1 is SQVTM and CDR2 ANQGSEA.

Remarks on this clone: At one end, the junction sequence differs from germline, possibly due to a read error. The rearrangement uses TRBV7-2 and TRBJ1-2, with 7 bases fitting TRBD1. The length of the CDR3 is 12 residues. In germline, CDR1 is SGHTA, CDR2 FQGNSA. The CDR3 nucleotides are TGTGCCAGCAGCTTAGAAGGGACAGCCACCGCCTTC. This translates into CASSLEGTATAF.

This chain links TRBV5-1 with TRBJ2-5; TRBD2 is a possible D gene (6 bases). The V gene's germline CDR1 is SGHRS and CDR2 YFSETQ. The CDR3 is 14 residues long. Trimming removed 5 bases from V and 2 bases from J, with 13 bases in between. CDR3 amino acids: CASSVSGFQETQYF. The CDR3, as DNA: TGCGCCAGCAGTGTTAGCGGTTTTCAAGAGACCCAGTACTTC. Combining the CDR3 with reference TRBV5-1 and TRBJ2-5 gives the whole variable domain KAGVTQTPRYLIKTRGQQVTLSCSPISGHRSVSWYQQTPGQGLQFLFEYFSETQRNKGNFPGRFSGRQFSNSRSEMNVSTLELGDSALYLCASSVSGFQETQYFGPGTRLLVL.

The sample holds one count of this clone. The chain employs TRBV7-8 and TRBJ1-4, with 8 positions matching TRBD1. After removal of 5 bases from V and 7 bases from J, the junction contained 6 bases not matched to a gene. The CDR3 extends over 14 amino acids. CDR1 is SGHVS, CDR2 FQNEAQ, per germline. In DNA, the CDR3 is TGTGCCAGCAGCCTCAGGGGGCGAGGTGAAAAACTGTTTTTT. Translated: CASSLRGRGEKLFF.

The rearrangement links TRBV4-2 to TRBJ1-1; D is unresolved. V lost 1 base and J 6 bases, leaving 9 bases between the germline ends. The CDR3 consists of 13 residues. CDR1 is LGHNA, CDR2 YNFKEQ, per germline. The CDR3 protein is CASSQGEGAEAFF. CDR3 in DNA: TGTGCCAGCAGCCAAGGGGAGGGCGCTGAAGCTTTCTTT.

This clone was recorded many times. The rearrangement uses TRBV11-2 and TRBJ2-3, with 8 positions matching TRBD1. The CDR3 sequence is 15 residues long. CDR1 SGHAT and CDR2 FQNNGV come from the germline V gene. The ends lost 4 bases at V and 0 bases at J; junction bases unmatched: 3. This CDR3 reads CASSSWTGSTDTQYF. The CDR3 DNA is TGTGCCAGCAGCTCCTGGACAGGGAGCACAGATACGCAGTATTTT. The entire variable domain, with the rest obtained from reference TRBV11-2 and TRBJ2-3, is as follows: EAGVAQSPRYKIIEKRQSVAFWCNPISGHATLYWYQQILGQGPKLLIQFQNNGVVDDSQLPKDRFSAERLKGVDSTLKIQPAKLEDSAVYLCASSSWTGSTDTQYFGPGTRLTVL.

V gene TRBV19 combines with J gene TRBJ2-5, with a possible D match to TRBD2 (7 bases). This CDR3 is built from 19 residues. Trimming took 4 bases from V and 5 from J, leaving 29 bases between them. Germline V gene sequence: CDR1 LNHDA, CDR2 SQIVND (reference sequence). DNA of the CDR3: TGTGCCAGTAGTAGAGCCGGTGTAGGCGGGGGCGGAGGTGGGGAGACCCAGTACTTC. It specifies CASSRAGVGGGGGGETQYF.

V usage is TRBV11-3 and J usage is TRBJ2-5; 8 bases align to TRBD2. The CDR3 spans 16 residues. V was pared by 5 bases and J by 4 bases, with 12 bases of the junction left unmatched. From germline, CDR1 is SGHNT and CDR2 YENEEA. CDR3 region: CASSPRKAGVAETQYF. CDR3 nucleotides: TGTGCCAGCAGCCCCCGAAAAGCGGGAGTGGCAGAGACCCAGTACTTC.

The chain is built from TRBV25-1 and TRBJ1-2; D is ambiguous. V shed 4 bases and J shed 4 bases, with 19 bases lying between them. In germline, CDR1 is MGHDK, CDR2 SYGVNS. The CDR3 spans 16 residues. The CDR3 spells CASSVSQGGLFYGYTF. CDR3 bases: TGTGCCAGCAGTGTATCTCAAGGCGGACTCTTCTATGGCTACACCTTC.

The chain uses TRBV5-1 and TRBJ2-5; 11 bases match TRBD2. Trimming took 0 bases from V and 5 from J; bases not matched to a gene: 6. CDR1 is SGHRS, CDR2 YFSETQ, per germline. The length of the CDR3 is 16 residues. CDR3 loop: CASSLVLAGGLETQYF. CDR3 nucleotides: TGCGCCAGCAGCTTGGTCCTAGCGGGAGGTCTTGAGACCCAGTACTTC. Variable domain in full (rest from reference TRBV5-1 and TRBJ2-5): KAGVTQTPRYLIKTRGQQVTLSCSPISGHRSVSWYQQTPGQGLQFLFEYFSETQRNKGNFPGRFSGRQFSNSRSEMNVSTLELGDSALYLCASSLVLAGGLETQYFGPGTRLLVL.

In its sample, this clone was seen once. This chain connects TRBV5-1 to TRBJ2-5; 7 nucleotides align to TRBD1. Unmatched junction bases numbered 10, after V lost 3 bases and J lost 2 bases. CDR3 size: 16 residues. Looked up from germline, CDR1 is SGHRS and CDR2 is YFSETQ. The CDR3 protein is CASSSLGTANQETQYF. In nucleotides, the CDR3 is TGCGCCAGCAGCTCTCTAGGGACAGCGAATCAAGAGACCCAGTACTTC.

CDR3 DNA: TGTGCCAGCAGCGGGACTAGCGGGTATATACATGAGCAGTTCTTC. It translates to CASSGTSGYIHEQFF. The rearrangement joins TRBV28 to TRBJ2-1, with 12 nucleotides matching TRBD2. The CDR3 has 15 amino acids. Trimming removed 6 bases from V and 8 bases from J; junction bases left unmatched: 8. Germline assignment: CDR1 MDHEN and CDR2 SYDVKM.

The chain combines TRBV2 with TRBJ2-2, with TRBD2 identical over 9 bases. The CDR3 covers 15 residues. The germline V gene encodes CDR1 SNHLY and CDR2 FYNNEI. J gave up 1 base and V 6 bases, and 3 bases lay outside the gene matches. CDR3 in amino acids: CASRTSGVNTGELFF. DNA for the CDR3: TGTGCCAGCAGGACTAGCGGTGTGAACACCGGGGAGCTGTTTTTT.

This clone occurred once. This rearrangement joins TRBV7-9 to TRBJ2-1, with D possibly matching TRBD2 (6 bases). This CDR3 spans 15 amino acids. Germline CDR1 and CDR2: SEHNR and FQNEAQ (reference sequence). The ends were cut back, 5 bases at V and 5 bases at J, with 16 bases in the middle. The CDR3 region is CASSPESSAHNEQFF. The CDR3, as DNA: TGTGCCAGCAGCCCCGAATCTAGCGCCCACAATGAGCAGTTCTTC.

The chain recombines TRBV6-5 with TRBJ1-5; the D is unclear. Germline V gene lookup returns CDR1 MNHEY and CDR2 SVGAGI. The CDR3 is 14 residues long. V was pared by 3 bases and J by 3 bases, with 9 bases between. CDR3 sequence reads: CASSYAGDNQPQHF. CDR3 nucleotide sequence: TGTGCCAGCAGTTATGCGGGAGACAATCAGCCCCAGCATTTT.

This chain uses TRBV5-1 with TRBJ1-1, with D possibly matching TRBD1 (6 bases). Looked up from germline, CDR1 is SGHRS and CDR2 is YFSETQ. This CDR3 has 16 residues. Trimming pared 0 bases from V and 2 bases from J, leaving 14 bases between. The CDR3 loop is CASSLEVLGANTEAFF. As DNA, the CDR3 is TGCGCCAGCAGCTTGGAGGTCCTGGGGGCAAACACTGAAGCTTTCTTT. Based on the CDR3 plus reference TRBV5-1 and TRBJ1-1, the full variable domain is KAGVTQTPRYLIKTRGQQVTLSCSPISGHRSVSWYQQTPGQGLQFLFEYFSETQRNKGNFPGRFSGRQFSNSRSEMNVSTLELGDSALYLCASSLEVLGANTEAFFGQGTRLTVV.